This TCR beta chain was recorded in a study of shared clonotypes between healthy human individuals. Study information: Donors had three CD4 naive, three CD4 memory, two CD8 naive and one CD8 memory plate apiece.

V shed 5 bases and J 2 bases; nucleotides not matched to a gene: 2. Germline values: CDR1 MNHNS, CDR2 SASEGT. The CDR3 length is 15 residues. Findings of the study overall: It was expected that sequencing depth would affect clonotype sharing among donors.

This table comes from immunoSEQ multiplex PCR, and its TCRdb copy is limited to in-frame clones, with some not included. The table lists over a million clones, roughly 75% of them singletons. On this clone: Antigen: not known.

The chain is built from TRBV6-1 and TRBJ2-1, with 11 bases lining up with TRBD2. The clonotype was recovered from a man between 18 and 35 years old in good health. The sample consisted of memory CD4+ T cells sorted from blood. Noted subset: CD45RA-negative fraction. Here the CDR3 DNA reads TGTGCCAGCAGTAGACTAGCGGGGCCCTACAATGAGCAGTTCTTC. Protein sequence: CASSRLAGPYNEQFF.